A single sample gave rise to the 22 T cell receptor beta chains below, sequenced in a study of blood T cell repertoires in COVID-19. TCRdb's table, derived via immunoSEQ multiplex PCR, lists solely in-frame clones and lacks some. The repertoire holds a few hundred thousand clones, approximately 89% seen once, with 0.86% in the top ten. Input material: PBMCs or T cells enriched from blood (not recorded which). Source of these receptors: a woman between 40 and 55 years old who had been exposed to COVID-19.

V is TRBV7-8 and J is TRBJ1-2; a weak D match, TRBD1 (5 bases). This CDR3 comprises 16 residues. Deletions cut 1 base from V and 5 bases from J, with 17 bases between. The V gene's germline CDR1 is SGHVS and CDR2 FQNEAQ. The CDR3 region is CASSLDPGRLGYGYTF. The CDR3, as DNA: TGTGCCAGCAGCTTAGACCCAGGGAGGCTGGGGTATGGCTACACCTTC.

The chain is built from TRBV7-6 and TRBJ1-5, with 8 bases matching TRBD1. CDR1 is SGHVS and CDR2 is FNYEAQ in the germline V gene. With V trimmed by 5 bases and J by 0 bases, 3 bases remained unmatched. The length of the CDR3 is 15 residues. The CDR3 is CASSQGQGSNQPQHF. The CDR3 nucleotides read TGTGCCAGCAGCCAAGGACAGGGTAGCAATCAGCCCCAGCATTTT. The full variable domain, completed using reference TRBV7-6 and TRBJ1-5, is GAGVSQSPRYKVTKRGQDVALRCDPISGHVSLYWYRQALGQGPEFLTYFNYEAQQDKSGLPNDRFSAERPEGSISTLTIQRTEQRDSAMYRCASSQGQGSNQPQHFGDGTRLSIL.

V is TRBV2 and J is TRBJ1-4; a possible D gene is TRBD1 (6 bases). The CDR3 totals 12 residues. V lost 3 bases to trimming and J lost 11 bases, with 10 bases between them. Germline V lookup: CDR1 SNHLY, CDR2 FYNNEI. For the CDR3, the DNA is TGTGCCAGCAGTGACCCAGGGGTGAAACTGTTTTTT. Residues: CASSDPGVKLFF.

The chain joins TRBV11-2 to TRBJ2-7; D gene ambiguous. Between the trimmed V and J ends, which lost 1 base and 4 bases, there was a span of 11 bases. CDR1 is SGHAT and CDR2 is FQNNGV in the germline V gene. This CDR3 spans 14 amino acids. In nucleotides, the CDR3 is TGTGCCAGCAGCTTAGTTGCAGGTTCTTACGAGCAGTACTTC. This encodes CASSLVAGSYEQYF.

CDR3 residues: CASSSASQNIQYF. DNA of the CDR3: TGTGCCAGCAGCAGCGCCTCCCAGAACATTCAGTACTTC. The V call is TRBV7-2, the J call TRBJ2-4; D not certain. V was clipped by 5 bases and J by 7 bases, with 12 bases between them. CDR3 size: 13 residues. CDR1 SGHTA and CDR2 FQGNSA come from the germline V gene.

This clone was observed once. The chain has TRBV25-1 and TRBJ1-4; D may be TRBD1 (5 bases). CDR3 length: 15 amino acids. Trimming shortened V by 10 bases and J by 1 base, and 16 bases separated the two germline ends. The V gene's germline CDR1 is MGHDK and CDR2 SYGVNS. The CDR3, as DNA: TGTGCCACCCAACCGCTGGGGGGAACTAATGAAAAACTGTTTTTT. Translated, it gives CATQPLGGTNEKLFF. Full variable domain (outside the CDR3, taken from reference TRBV25-1 and TRBJ1-4): EADIYQTPRYLVIGTGKKITLECSQTMGHDKMYWYQQDPGMELHLIHYSYGVNSTEKGDLSSESTVSRIRTEHFPLTLESARPSHTSQYLCATQPLGGTNEKLFFGSGTQLSVL.

This clone showed up just a few times. This chain connects TRBV7-8 to TRBJ2-7, with 10 bases lining up with TRBD1. The CDR3 length is 18 residues. CDR1 is SGHVS and CDR2 is FQNEAQ in the germline V gene. V lost 5 bases and J lost 2; bases outside the gene matches: 15. CDR3 loop: CASSPKYRDRGLPYEQYF. CDR3 nucleotides: TGTGCCAGCAGCCCTAAGTACAGGGACAGGGGTCTACCCTACGAGCAGTACTTC.

The chain is built from TRBV3-1 (or the pseudogene TRBV3-2) and TRBJ2-3; 8 bases fit TRBD1. V lost 0 bases, J lost 3 bases, and 5 bases stayed unmatched. The V gene's germline CDR1 is LGHDT and CDR2 YNNKEL (reference sequence). The CDR3 spans 16 residues. The CDR3 protein is CASSQDSGGATDTQYF. CDR3 nucleotides: TGTGCCAGCAGCCAAGACTCAGGGGGCGCGACAGATACGCAGTATTTT.

V and J are TRBV7-2 and TRBJ2-3; no clear D gene. Germline assignment: CDR1 SGHTA and CDR2 FQGNSA. The length of the CDR3 is 14 residues. V was trimmed by 3 bases and J by 2 bases, leaving 9 bases between them. CDR3 DNA sequence: TGTGCCAGCAGCTTCGCGCTTAACACAGATACGCAGTATTTT. It specifies CASSFALNTDTQYF.

J is TRBJ2-3 and V is TRBV6-6, with 13 bases matching TRBD2. Unmatched junction bases numbered 9, after V lost 6 bases and J lost 3 bases. The CDR3 is 17 amino acids. The germline gives CDR1 MNHNY, CDR2 SVGAGI (reference sequence). The CDR3 DNA follows: TGTGCCAGCAGCCGAACACTAGCGGGGGGGCCAACAGATACGCAGTATTTT. Translated: CASSRTLAGGPTDTQYF.

The chain recombines TRBV7-3 with TRBJ1-1; weak D call: TRBD1 (5 bases). The V gene's germline CDR1 is SGHTA and CDR2 FQGTGA. The CDR3 spans 17 residues. V gave up 5 bases and J gave up 4 bases, with 23 bases separating them. CDR3 DNA sequence: TGTGCCAGCAGCCACCTTACGGTGCAGGGTGGCCCCACTGAAGCTTTCTTT. Its translation is CASSHLTVQGGPTEAFF.

This chain uses TRBV5-5 with TRBJ1-5; TRBD1 matches at 8 bases. Looked up from germline, CDR1 is SGHKS and CDR2 is YYEKEE (reference sequence). The CDR3 has 17 residues. Trimming took 1 base from V and 7 from J; bases not matched to a gene: 13. DNA for the CDR3: TGTGCCAGCAGCTTGCTCCCCAGCAGGGGGCTAGGGCAGCCCCAGCATTTT. This codes for CASSLLPSRGLGQPQHF.

As concerns this clone: The CDR3 does not close with the conserved phenylalanine or tryptophan, likely indicating a read error. No DNA is shown, since the ends of the CDR3 on it are uncertain; the CDR3 is the one TCRdb lists. This sequence joins TRBV12-3 or TRBV12-4 and TRBJ1-1; the table names TRBD1, a call not compared with the DNA. The CDR3 totals 12 residues, both ends included. The CDR3 region is CASSLRLTAVFY.

This clone is a singleton in its sample. The rearrangement uses TRBV29-1 and TRBJ2-2, with D perhaps matching TRBD2 (6 bases). Per the germline V gene, CDR1 is SQVTM and CDR2 is ANQGSEA. The V gene lost 6 bases and the J gene lost 6 bases, with 11 bases spanning the gap. The CDR3 spans 12 residues. CDR3 sequence reads: CSVGGRSGELFF. In DNA form, the CDR3 reads TGCAGCGTGGGAGGTAGATCCGGGGAGCTGTTTTTT.

The V and J genes are TRBV3-1 (or the pseudogene TRBV3-2) and TRBJ2-3; 10 bases map to TRBD2. The V gene's germline CDR1 is LGHDT and CDR2 YNNKEL (reference sequence). The CDR3 contains 15 residues. The trim removed 3 bases at V and 5 bases at J, leaving 5 bases unmatched. CDR3 amino acids: CASSQGTSEVDTQYF. CDR3 DNA sequence: TGTGCCAGCAGCCAGGGGACTAGCGAGGTAGATACGCAGTATTTT.

Details on this clone: One junction end does not reproduce the germline sequence, and a read error may be involved. V gene TRBV7-2 combines with J gene TRBJ1-2, with TRBD1 matching 9 bases. Germline values: CDR1 SGHTA, CDR2 FQGNSA. This CDR3 region has 13 residues. As DNA, the CDR3 is TGTGCCAGCAGCTTCGGACAGGGGTTGAGCACCCTCTTC. It specifies CASSFGQGLSTLF.

The chain joins TRBV24-1 to TRBJ2-2; D is possibly TRBD1 (5 bases). Germline values: CDR1 KGHDR, CDR2 SFDVKD. The CDR3 length is 14 residues. Trimming shortened V by 8 bases and J by 3 bases, and 12 bases separated the two germline ends. The CDR3 bases are TGTGCCACCACTGACAGTCAATACACCGGGGAGCTGTTTTTT. Translating it yields CATTDSQYTGELFF.

A note on this clone: The same CDR3 also results from other DNA sequences found in this sample. The chain employs TRBV7-9 and TRBJ1-6; 8 nucleotides align to TRBD1. The germline gives CDR1 SEHNR, CDR2 FQNEAQ (reference sequence). Trimming removed 1 base from V and 7 bases from J; junction bases left unmatched: 6. The CDR3 is 16 residues long. CDR3: CASSLDGTGGNSPLHF. The CDR3 nucleotides are TGTGCCAGCAGCTTAGATGGGACAGGAGGAAATTCACCCCTCCACTTT.

CDR3 residues: CATSDREERGYTF. In nucleotides, the CDR3 is TGTGCCACCAGTGACAGGGAAGAGCGCGGCTACACCTTC. This chain joins TRBV24-1 and TRBJ1-2, with D tentatively TRBD1 (5 bases). CDR3 length: 13 residues. Germline lookup yields CDR1 KGHDR and CDR2 SFDVKD. Between the trimmed V and J ends, which lost 4 bases and 8 bases, there was a span of 13 bases.

J is TRBJ1-2 and V is TRBV5-4; D gene unclear. V shed 4 bases and J shed 5 bases, with 18 bases lying between them. Germline V gives CDR1 SGHNT, CDR2 YYREEE (reference sequence). The CDR3 loop spans 15 amino acids. The CDR3 loop is CASSPVGQIDYGYTF. In nucleotides, the CDR3 is TGTGCCAGCAGCCCGGTGGGCCAGATCGATTATGGCTACACCTTC.

The chain employs TRBV6-2 or TRBV6-3 and TRBJ2-3; 8 bases match TRBD2. The J segment lost 0 bases and the V segment lost 3 bases, leaving 2 bases of the junction unmatched. This CDR3 contains 15 residues. CDR1 and CDR2 from the germline V gene are MNHEY and SVGEGT. CDR3 bases: TGTGCCAGCAGTTATTTAGCGGGAAGCACAGATACGCAGTATTTT. Its protein is CASSYLAGSTDTQYF.

This rearrangement joins TRBV7-2 to TRBJ1-2; a weak D match, TRBD1 (5 bases). V was trimmed by 5 bases and J by 1 base, leaving 14 bases between them. Germline V CDR1 and CDR2: SGHTA, FQGNSA. This CDR3 comprises 15 residues. The CDR3 coding sequence is TGTGCCAGCAGCCTAGTGGAGCAGGGTAACTATGGCTACACCTTC. It specifies CASSLVEQGNYGYTF.